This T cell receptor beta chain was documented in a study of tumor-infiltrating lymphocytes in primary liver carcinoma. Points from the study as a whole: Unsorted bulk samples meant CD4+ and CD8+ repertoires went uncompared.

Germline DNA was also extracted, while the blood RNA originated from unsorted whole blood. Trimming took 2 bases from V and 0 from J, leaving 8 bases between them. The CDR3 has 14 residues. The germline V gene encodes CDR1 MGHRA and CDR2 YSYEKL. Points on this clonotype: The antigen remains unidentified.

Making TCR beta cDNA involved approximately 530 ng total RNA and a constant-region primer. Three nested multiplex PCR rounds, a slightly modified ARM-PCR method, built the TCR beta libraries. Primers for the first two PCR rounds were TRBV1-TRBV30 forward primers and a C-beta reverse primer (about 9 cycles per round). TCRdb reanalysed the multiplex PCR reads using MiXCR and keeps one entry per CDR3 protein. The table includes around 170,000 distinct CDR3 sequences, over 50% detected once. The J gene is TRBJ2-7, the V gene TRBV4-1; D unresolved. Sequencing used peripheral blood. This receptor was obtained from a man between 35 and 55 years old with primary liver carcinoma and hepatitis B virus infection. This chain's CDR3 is CASSQPRSSYEQYF. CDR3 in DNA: TGCGCCAGCAGCCAACCCCGATCCTCCTACGAGCAGTACTTC.